This T cell receptor (beta chain) was found in a study of blood T cell repertoires in COVID-19. Study-level background: Samples representing acute and convalescent COVID-19 were sourced from the United States, Italy and Spain. PBMCs, B-cell-depleted T cells, or T cells provided the cDNA or gDNA that made up the material.

CDR1 is SGHRS, CDR2 YFSETQ, per germline. The CDR3 has 13 amino acids. V shed 4 bases and J shed 3 bases, with 9 bases lying between them. Self-reported history from a screening survey and questionnaire set each donor's cohort. Under the authors' procedure: For nucleated cells, counts were estimated from reference gene primer amplification. The assay was immunoSEQ multiplex PCR, and TCRdb's table has in-frame clones only and misses some. V and J calls and clone size are copied from that table; D and trimming were computed from the DNA. The sample consists of 300,000 to 400,000 clones, approximately 87% of them appearing once. The sample holds one count of this clone.

Sequencing input: PBMCs or T cells enriched from blood (not recorded which). The rearrangement uses TRBV5-1 and TRBJ2-3, with D possibly being TRBD1 (5 bases). The source of this sequence is a woman in her 30s with acute COVID-19. The CDR3 nucleotides are TGCGCCAGCAGCGCGTCAGGGACAGATACGCAGTATTTT. Amino acid sequence: CASSASGTDTQYF.